This T cell receptor beta chain was captured by sequencing in a study of blood T cell repertoires in COVID-19. Study-wide context: Sites across the United States, Italy and Spain contributed samples from acute and convalescent COVID-19. PBMCs, B-cell-depleted T cells, or T cells provided the cDNA or gDNA that made up the material.

Per the study methods: From reference gene primer amplification, estimates of nucleated cell counts were derived. Profiling relied on immunoSEQ multiplex PCR, and the TCRdb table lists in-frame clones only, not all of them. V, J and clone size are taken as reported in that table, and D and trimming were inferred from the DNA itself. The profile shows around 19,000 clones, approximately 88% of them singletons. The CDR3 covers 15 residues. Germline CDR1 reads GTSNPN; CDR2 reads SVGIG (reference sequence). The V end lost 4 bases, the J end lost 7 bases, and 19 bases lay between the germline ends. The sequence was obtained from a human donor in a cohort sampled during active COVID-19. The donor label of this sample is uncertain. The sample taken for sequencing was peripheral blood. The V gene is TRBV30, the J gene TRBJ1-4; possibly TRBD1 for D (6 bases). CDR3: CAWTPKGGEPEKLFF. CDR3 sequence (DNA): TGTGCCTGGACCCCTAAAGGGGGTGAGCCTGAAAAACTGTTTTTT.